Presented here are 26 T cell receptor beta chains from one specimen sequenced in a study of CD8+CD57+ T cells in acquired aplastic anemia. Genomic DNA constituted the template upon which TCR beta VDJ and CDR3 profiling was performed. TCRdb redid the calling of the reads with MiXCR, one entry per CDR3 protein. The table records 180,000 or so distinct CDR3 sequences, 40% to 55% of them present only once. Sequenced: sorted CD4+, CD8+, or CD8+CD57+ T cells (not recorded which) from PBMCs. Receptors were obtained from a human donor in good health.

In DNA, the CDR3 is TGTGCCAGCAGCAATAGCGGGGGGCTATTAGAGACCCAGTACTTC. Translated: CASSNSGGLLETQYF. The chain carries TRBV7-3 and TRBJ2-5; 10 nucleotides agree with TRBD2. CDR1 is SGHTA, CDR2 FQGTGA, per germline. The CDR3 totals 15 residues. The V segment lost 5 bases and the J segment 4 bases; nucleotides outside the gene matches: 7.

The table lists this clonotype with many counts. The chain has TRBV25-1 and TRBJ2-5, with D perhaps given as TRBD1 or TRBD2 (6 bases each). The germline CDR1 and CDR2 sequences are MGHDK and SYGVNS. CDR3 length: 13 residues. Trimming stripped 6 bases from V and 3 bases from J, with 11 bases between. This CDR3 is CASRGGWKETQYF. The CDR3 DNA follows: TGTGCCAGCAGGGGGGGCTGGAAAGAGACCCAGTACTTC.

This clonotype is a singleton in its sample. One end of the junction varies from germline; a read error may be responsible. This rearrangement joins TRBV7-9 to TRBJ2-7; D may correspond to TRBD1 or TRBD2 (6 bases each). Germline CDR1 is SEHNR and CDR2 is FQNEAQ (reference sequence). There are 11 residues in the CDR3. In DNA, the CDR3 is TGTGCCAGCAGCTTAATGGGGGGCGCGGACTTC. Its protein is CASSLMGGADF. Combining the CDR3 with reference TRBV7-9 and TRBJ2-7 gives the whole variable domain DTGVSQNPRHKITKRGQNVTFRCDPISEHNRLYWYRQTLGQGPEFLTYFQNEAQLEKSRLLSDRFSAERPKGSFSTLEIQRTEQGDSAMYLCASSLMGGADFGPGTRLTVT.

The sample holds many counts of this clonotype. The DNA of the CDR3 is TGTGCCAGCAGCTTAGCAGCCGGGCAGGTGACCCAGTACTTC. Protein sequence: CASSLAAGQVTQYF. The V call is TRBV7-2, the J call TRBJ2-5, with D unresolved. Trimming removed 0 bases from V and 7 bases from J, with 12 bases in between. Germline V gene data show CDR1 as SGHTA and CDR2 as FQGNSA. The CDR3 sequence is 14 residues long.

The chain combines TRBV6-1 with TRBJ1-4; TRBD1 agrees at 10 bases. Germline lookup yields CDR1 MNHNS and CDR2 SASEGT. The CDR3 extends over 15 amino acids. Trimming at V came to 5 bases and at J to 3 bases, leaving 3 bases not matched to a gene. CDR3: CASSRTGGANEKLFF. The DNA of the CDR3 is TGTGCCAGCAGTAGGACAGGGGGAGCTAATGAAAAACTGTTTTTT.

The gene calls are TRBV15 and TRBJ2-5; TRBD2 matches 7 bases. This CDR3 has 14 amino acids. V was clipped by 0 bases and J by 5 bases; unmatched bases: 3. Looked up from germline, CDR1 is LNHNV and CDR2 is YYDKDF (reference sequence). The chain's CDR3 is CATSRDPLAETQYF. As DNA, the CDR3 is TGTGCCACCAGCAGAGATCCACTAGCGGAGACCCAGTACTTC.

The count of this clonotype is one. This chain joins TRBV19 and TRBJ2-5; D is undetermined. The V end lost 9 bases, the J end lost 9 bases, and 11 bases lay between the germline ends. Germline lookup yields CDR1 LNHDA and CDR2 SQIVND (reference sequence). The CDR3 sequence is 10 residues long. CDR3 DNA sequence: TGTGCCAGCAGCCAAGATCCCCAGTACTTC. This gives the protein CASSQDPQYF.

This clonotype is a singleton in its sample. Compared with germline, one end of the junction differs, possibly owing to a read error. The CDR3 bases are TGTGCCACCAGCGGAGATCGCAGTTACGAGCAGTACTTC. It translates to CATSGDRSYEQYF. The V gene is TRBV15, the J gene TRBJ2-7; D uncertain. The CDR3 is 13 amino acids. The V gene's germline CDR1 is LNHNV and CDR2 YYDKDF (reference sequence).

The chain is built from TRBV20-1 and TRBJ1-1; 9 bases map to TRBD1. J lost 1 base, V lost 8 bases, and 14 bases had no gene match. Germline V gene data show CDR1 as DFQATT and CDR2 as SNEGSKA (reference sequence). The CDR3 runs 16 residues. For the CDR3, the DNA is TGCAGTATCCCCGCGACAGGGGGGGTGTGGAACACTGAAGCTTTCTTT. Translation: CSIPATGGVWNTEAFF.

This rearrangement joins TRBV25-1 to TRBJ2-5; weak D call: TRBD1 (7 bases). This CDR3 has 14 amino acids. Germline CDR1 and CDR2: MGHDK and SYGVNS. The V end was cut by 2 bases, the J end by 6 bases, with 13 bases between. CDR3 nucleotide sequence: TGTGCCAGCAGTGAACCAGGGGGGCGGCAGACCCAGTACTTC. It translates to CASSEPGGRQTQYF.

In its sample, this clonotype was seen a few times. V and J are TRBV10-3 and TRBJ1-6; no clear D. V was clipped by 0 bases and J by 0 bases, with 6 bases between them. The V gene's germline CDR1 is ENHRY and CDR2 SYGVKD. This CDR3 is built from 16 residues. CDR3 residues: CAISESGSSYNSPLHF. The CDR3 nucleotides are TGTGCCATCAGTGAGTCAGGGAGCTCCTATAATTCACCCCTCCACTTT.

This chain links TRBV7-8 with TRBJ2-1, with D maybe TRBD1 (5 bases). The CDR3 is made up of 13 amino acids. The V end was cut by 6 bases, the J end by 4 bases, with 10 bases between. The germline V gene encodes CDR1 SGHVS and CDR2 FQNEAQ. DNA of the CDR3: TGTGCCAGCAGTTGGGGCAGATACAATGAGCAGTTCTTC. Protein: CASSWGRYNEQFF.

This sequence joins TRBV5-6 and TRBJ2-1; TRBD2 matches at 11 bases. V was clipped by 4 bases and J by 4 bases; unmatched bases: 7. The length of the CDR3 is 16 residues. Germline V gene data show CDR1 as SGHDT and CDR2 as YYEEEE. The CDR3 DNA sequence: TGTGCCAGCAGCGAGTGGCGGACTAGCGGGTACAATGAGCAGTTCTTC. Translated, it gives CASSEWRTSGYNEQFF.

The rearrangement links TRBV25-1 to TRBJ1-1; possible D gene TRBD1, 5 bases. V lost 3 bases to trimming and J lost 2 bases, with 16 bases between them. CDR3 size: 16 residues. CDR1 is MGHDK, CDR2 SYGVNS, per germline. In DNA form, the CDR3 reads TGTGCCAGCAGTGATTTAACCAGGGTGGGCAACACTGAAGCTTTCTTT. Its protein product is CASSDLTRVGNTEAFF.

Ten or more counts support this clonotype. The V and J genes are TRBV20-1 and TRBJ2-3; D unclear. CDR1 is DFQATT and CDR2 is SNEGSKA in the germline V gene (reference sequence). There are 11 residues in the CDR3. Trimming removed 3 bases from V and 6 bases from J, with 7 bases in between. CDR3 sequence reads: CSARTADTQYF. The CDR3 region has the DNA TGCAGTGCTAGGACCGCGGATACGCAGTATTTT.

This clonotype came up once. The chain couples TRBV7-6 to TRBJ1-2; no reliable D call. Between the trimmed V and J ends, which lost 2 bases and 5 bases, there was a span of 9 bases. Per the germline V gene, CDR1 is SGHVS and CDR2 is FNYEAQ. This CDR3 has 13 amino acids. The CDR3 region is CASSLKIGYGYTF. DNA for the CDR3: TGTGCCAGCAGCTTAAAGATCGGATATGGCTACACCTTC.

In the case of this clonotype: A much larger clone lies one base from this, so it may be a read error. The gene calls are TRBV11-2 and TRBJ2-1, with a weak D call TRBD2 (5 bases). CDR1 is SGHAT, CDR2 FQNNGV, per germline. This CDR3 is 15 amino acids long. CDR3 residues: CASSLGSASYNGQFF. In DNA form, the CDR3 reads TGTGCCAGCAGCTTAGGTAGCGCCTCCTACAATGGGCAGTTCTTC.

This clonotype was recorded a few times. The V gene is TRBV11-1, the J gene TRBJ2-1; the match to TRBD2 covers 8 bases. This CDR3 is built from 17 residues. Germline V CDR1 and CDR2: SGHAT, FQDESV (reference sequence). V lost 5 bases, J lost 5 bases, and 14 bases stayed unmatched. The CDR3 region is CASSTQSLAGRDNEQFF. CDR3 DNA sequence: TGTGCCAGCAGCACCCAATCCTTAGCGGGGAGGGACAATGAGCAGTTCTTC.

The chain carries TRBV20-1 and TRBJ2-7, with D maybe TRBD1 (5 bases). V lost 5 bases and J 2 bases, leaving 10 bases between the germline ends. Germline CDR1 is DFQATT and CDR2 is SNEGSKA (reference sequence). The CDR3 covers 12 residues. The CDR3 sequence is CSAADRTYEQYF. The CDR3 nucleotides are TGCAGTGCTGCCGACAGAACCTACGAGCAGTACTTC.

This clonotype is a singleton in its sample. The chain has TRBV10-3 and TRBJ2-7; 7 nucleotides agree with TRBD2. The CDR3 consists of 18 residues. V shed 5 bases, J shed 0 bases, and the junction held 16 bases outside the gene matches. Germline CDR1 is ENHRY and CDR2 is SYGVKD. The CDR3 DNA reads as TGTGCCATCAGTCCAATTCCTCTCGCGGGGGTAAGCTCCTACGAGCAGTACTTC. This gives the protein CAISPIPLAGVSSYEQYF.

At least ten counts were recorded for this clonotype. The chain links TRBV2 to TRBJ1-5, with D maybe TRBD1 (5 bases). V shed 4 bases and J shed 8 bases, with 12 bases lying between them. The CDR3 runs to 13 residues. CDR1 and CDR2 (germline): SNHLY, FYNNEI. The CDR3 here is CASSGQSREPQHF. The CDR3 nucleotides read TGTGCCAGCAGTGGACAGTCAAGGGAGCCCCAGCATTTT. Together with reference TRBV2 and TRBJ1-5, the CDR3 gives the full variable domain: EPEVTQTPSHQVTQMGQEVILRCVPISNHLYFYWYRQILGQKVEFLVSFYNNEISEKSEIFDDQFSVERPDGSNFTLKIRSTKLEDSAMYFCASSGQSREPQHFGDGTRLSIL.

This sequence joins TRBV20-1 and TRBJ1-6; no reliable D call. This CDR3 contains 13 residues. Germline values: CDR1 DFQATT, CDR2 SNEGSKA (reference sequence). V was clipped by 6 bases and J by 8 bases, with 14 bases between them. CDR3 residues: CSAQSMRYSPLHF. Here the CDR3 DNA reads TGCAGTGCCCAGTCCATGAGATATTCACCCCTCCACTTT.

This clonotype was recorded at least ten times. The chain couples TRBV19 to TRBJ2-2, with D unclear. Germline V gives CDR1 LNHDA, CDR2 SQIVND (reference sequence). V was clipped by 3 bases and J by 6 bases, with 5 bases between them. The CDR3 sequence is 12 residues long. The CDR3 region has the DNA TGTGCCAGTAGTATTAAGGCCGGGGAGCTGTTTTTT. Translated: CASSIKAGELFF.

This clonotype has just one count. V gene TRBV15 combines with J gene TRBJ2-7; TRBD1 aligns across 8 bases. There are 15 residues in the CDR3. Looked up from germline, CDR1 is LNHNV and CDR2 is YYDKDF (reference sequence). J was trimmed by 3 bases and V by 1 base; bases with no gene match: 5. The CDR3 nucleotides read TGTGCCACCAGCAGAGGTGGACAGGGACTCTACGAGCAGTACTTC. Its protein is CATSRGGQGLYEQYF.

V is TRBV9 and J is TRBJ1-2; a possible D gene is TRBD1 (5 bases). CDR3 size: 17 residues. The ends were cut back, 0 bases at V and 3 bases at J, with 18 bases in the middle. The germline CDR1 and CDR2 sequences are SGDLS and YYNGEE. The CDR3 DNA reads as TGTGCCAGCAGCGTAGGGACTGGGCGGGGGTTGGACTATGGCTACACCTTC. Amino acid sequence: CASSVGTGRGLDYGYTF.

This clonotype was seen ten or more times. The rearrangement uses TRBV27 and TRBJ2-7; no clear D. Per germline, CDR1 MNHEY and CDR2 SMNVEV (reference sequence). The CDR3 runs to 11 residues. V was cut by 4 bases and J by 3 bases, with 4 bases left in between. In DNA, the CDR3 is TGTGCCAGCAGTTCCGGCTACGAGCAGTACTTC. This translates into CASSSGYEQYF.